One sample yielded the 7 T cell receptor beta chains listed below, sequenced in a study of identical twins. TCRdb used MiXCR to reprocess the 5' RACE reads, holding one entry per CDR3 protein. The table shows about 520,000 distinct CDR3 sequences, with less than 25% occurring only once. The sample also formed part of further work on T cells expressing NK-cell markers.

Specimen: CD4+ T cells sorted from blood. The receptors come from a woman in her late teens or twenties in good health.

This clonotype appeared many times. V is TRBV6-5 and J is TRBJ1-2; D possibly corresponds to TRBD1 (6 bases). The CDR3 totals 12 residues. Trimming took off 6 bases at V and 8 bases at J, with 13 bases between the two ends. Per the germline V gene, CDR1 is MNHEY and CDR2 is SVGAGI. The CDR3 is CASRQGAGGYTF. CDR3 in DNA: TGTGCCAGCAGACAGGGAGCCGGGGGCTACACCTTC.

This clonotype was counted once. Germline is not matched at one junction end, which may reflect a read error. The chain links TRBV6-1 to TRBJ2-5; 7 bases match TRBD2. The CDR3 covers 14 residues. CDR1 and CDR2 (germline): MNHNS, SASEGT. The CDR3 nucleotides are TGTGCCAGCAGAGAAGCGGGAACACAAGAGACCCAGTACTTC. This codes for CASREAGTQETQYF.

This clonotype occurred a few times. V gene TRBV5-1 combines with J gene TRBJ2-4; 7 bases fit TRBD1. The CDR3 covers 15 residues. CDR1 is SGHRS and CDR2 is YFSETQ in the germline V gene. Losses at the gene ends were 4 bases for V and 8 bases for J; bases not matched to a gene: 12. The CDR3 sequence is CASSQTGNVFDIQYF. The DNA for the CDR3 is TGCGCCAGCAGCCAGACAGGGAATGTATTCGACATTCAGTACTTC.

This clonotype was found a few times. The CDR3 DNA reads TGCAGTGCTAGAGATTCGGCAGTCAAGGGAAAAGAGCAGTACTTC. Residues: CSARDSAVKGKEQYF. The chain combines TRBV20-1 with TRBJ2-7; D uncertain. V was clipped by 0 bases and J by 7 bases, with 19 bases between them. CDR3 length equals 15 residues. Per the germline V gene, CDR1 is DFQATT and CDR2 is SNEGSKA (reference sequence).

This clonotype came up many times. The CDR3 nucleotides are TGTGCCAGCAGCTTTTCAGGGGGCGAGCAGTACTTC. Protein: CASSFSGGEQYF. V is TRBV5-5 and J is TRBJ2-7; TRBD1 matches 7 bases. V shed 2 bases and J 6 bases; nucleotides not matched to a gene: 2. The CDR3 spans 12 residues. Per germline, CDR1 SGHKS and CDR2 YYEKEE (reference sequence).

This clonotype was counted only a few times. J is TRBJ1-1 and V is TRBV20-1; D gene unclear. Trimming stripped 0 bases from V and 1 base from J, with 6 bases between. Germline CDR1 reads DFQATT; CDR2 reads SNEGSKA (reference sequence). This CDR3 comprises 13 residues. The DNA for the CDR3 is TGCAGTGCTAGAGATTTGGGGAACACTGAAGCTTTCTTT. Translating gives CSARDLGNTEAFF.

The chain couples TRBV7-9 to TRBJ2-7; D may match TRBD1 or TRBD2 (5 bases each). V lost 2 bases, J lost 2 bases, and 13 bases lay in between. Looked up from germline, CDR1 is SEHNR and CDR2 is FQNEAQ (reference sequence). The CDR3 has 15 amino acids. The CDR3 is CASSLRDHGPYEQYF. CDR3 in DNA: TGTGCCAGCAGCTTACGGGACCATGGCCCCTACGAGCAGTACTTC.